Listed below are T cell receptor beta chains from one sample, sequenced in a study of control samples from healthy donors and cancer patients. Only in-frame clones appear in the TCRdb table, and some are missing; sequencing was by immunoSEQ multiplex PCR. The data contain some 71,000 clones, more than 70% of them singletons. Sequencing used PBMCs. The receptors were gathered from a woman in her fifties or sixties with head and neck cancer. Each CDR3 is given with its conserved first and last residue. A D gene is named only where the DNA matches it firmly. The listing skips clone size in some rows; elsewhere it reads once, few, many or a size class.

j_call d_call clone_size v_call cdr3_aa cdr3_nt
TRBJ1-5 - - TRBV6-2/TRBV6-3 CASSYGGQPQHF TGTGCCAGCAGTTACGGGGGTCAGCCCCAGCATTTT
TRBJ2-3 - - TRBV10-3 CAISDPGPRDTQYF TGTGCCATCAGTGACCCGGGACCACGGGATACGCAGTATTTT
TRBJ2-5 TRBD1 - TRBV14 CASSPGQGLGFQETQYF TGTGCCAGCAGCCCCGGACAGGGCCTGGGTTTCCAAGAGACCCAGTACTTC
TRBJ2-5 TRBD1 - TRBV9 CASSPQGQGQETQYF TGTGCCAGCAGCCCCCAAGGACAGGGCCAAGAGACCCAGTACTTC
TRBJ1-2 - - TRBV4-1 CASSQERSGGAYYGYTF TGCGCCAGCAGCCAAGAAAGGTCGGGGGGCGCATACTATGGCTACACCTTC
TRBJ1-2 TRBD1 - TRBV11-2 CASSAYRGQSYGYTF TGTGCCAGCAGCGCCTACAGGGGCCAGAGCTATGGCTACACCTTC
TRBJ2-3 - - TRBV5-6 CASSLGPGQGTDTQYF TGTGCCAGCAGCTTGGGGCCCGGGCAGGGGACAGATACGCAGTATTTT
TRBJ2-2 TRBD1 once TRBV11-3 CASSPTGGSSGELFF TGTGCCAGCAGCCCGACAGGGGGCTCCTCCGGGGAGCTGTTTTTT
TRBJ1-2 - - TRBV9 CASSVGGGGLSEYGYTF TGTGCCAGCAGCGTAGGGGGAGGGGGTTTGTCTGAGTATGGCTACACCTTC
TRBJ2-3 TRBD1 - TRBV9 CASSGGQGVIDTQYF TGTGCCAGCAGCGGGGGACAGGGGGTAATCGATACGCAGTATTTT
TRBJ1-6 - - TRBV27 CASSSSGAHNSPLHF TGTGCCAGCAGTTCGTCAGGGGCCCATAATTCACCCCTCCACTTT
TRBJ2-1 TRBD1 - TRBV25-1 CASREDREIF TGTGCCAGCAGGGAGGACAGGGAGATCTTC
TRBJ1-2 - - TRBV6-5 CASISPGFYGYTF TGTGCCAGCATTTCGCCAGGTTTCTATGGCTACACCTTC
TRBJ2-2 - few TRBV15 CATSRGSGIRTGELFF TGTGCCACCAGCAGAGGATCCGGGATCCGCACCGGGGAGCTGTTTTTT
TRBJ2-3 - - TRBV7-7 CASSSAGRTDTQYF TGTGCCAGCAGCTCGGCGGGGAGGACAGATACGCAGTATTTT
TRBJ1-2 TRBD1 - TRBV28 CASSLTGDRAGYTF TGTGCCAGCAGTTTAACGGGGGACAGGGCTGGCTACACCTTC
TRBJ1-1 TRBD1 once TRBV4-1 CASSPGTGILKYTEAFF TGCGCCAGCAGCCCTGGGACAGGGATTTTAAAGTACACTGAAGCTTTCTTT
TRBJ2-2 TRBD1 - TRBV5-1 CASRSWDRRDTGELFF TGCGCCAGCAGATCCTGGGACAGGAGGGACACCGGGGAGCTGTTTTTT
TRBJ2-1 - - TRBV7-2 CASSLGGSRDRQFF TGTGCCAGCAGCTTGGGGGGAAGCCGGGACAGGCAGTTCTTC
TRBJ2-1 - - TRBV24-1 CATSSPFLGSNEQFF TGTGCCACCAGTTCCCCCTTTCTAGGAAGCAATGAGCAGTTCTTC
TRBJ2-5 - - TRBV11-1 CASSFEGTQYF TGTGCCAGCAGCTTCGAGGGGACCCAGTACTTC
TRBJ1-1 - - TRBV5-1 CASSLGGRTEAFF TGCGCCAGCAGCTTGGGTGGCCGGACTGAAGCTTTCTTT
TRBJ2-3 TRBD2 - TRBV4-1 CASSQSSGGYSTDTQYF TGCGCCAGCAGCCAGTCTAGCGGGGGGTATAGCACAGATACGCAGTATTTT
TRBJ1-2 TRBD1 - TRBV15 CATSRGGGNGYTF TGTGCCACCAGCAGAGGAGGGGGCAATGGCTACACCTTC
TRBJ1-4 - once TRBV15 CATSHLGGLGEKLFF TGTGCCACCAGCCATCTTGGGGGGCTCGGGGAAAAACTGTTTTTT
TRBJ1-6 - - TRBV27 CASTLGGRDNSPLHF TGTGCCAGCACCCTAGGCGGGCGGGATAATTCACCCCTCCACTTT
TRBJ1-3 - - TRBV5-1 CASSPVVSSGNTIYF TGCGCCAGCAGCCCTGTGGTTAGCTCTGGAAACACCATATATTTT
TRBJ2-3 - - TRBV5-6 CASSLDRDEADTQYF TGTGCCAGCAGCTTGGACAGGGATGAGGCAGATACGCAGTATTTT
TRBJ1-3 - few TRBV14 CASSLPGGAGNTIYF TGTGCCAGCAGCCTGCCGGGGGGAGCTGGAAACACCATATATTTT
TRBJ1-5 TRBD1 - TRBV2 CASTWGTGNQPQHF TGTGCCAGCACTTGGGGGACAGGCAATCAGCCCCAGCATTTT
TRBJ2-7 - - TRBV28 CASSLGLPGSEQYF TGTGCCAGCAGTTTAGGGCTGCCTGGTTCTGAGCAGTACTTC
TRBJ1-2 - once TRBV7-2 CASSPGGGQAVNYGYTF TGTGCCAGCAGCCCTGGGGGGGGGCAGGCAGTTAACTATGGCTACACCTTC
TRBJ1-2 TRBD1 once TRBV25-1 CASSEYQGAGGYTF TGTGCCAGCAGTGAATACCAGGGGGCAGGTGGCTACACCTTC
TRBJ1-4 - - TRBV5-4 CASSQRQGGEKLFF TGTGCCAGCAGTCAACGGCAGGGTGGTGAAAAACTGTTTTTT
TRBJ2-3 TRBD2 - TRBV3-1/TRBV3-2 CASSRTSGGFEDTQYF TGTGCCAGCAGCCGCACTAGCGGGGGGTTTGAGGATACGCAGTATTTT